The clone carrying this T cell receptor (beta chain) was counted many times. Its antigen is not known. This entry belongs to a study of T-cell memory formation after mild COVID-19. Whole-study context: The two donors had largely donor-specific TCR clusters.

Study results and caveats: Contracting CD4+ clones sat mainly in CM and EM; CD8+ in EMRA. Some clones that responded were present in memory (sampled pre-infection), which suggests cross-reactive memory joined.

MiXCR, applied by TCRdb to the 5' RACE reads, yields one record per CDR3 protein. The repertoire holds tens of thousands of distinct CDR3 sequences, with under 7.5% as singletons. Sequencing was performed on PBMCs or a T cell subset sorted from them (not recorded which). This TCR derives from a young man who had mild COVID-19 (a few samples of this study predate the infection). Cell type and time point are not known.

This CDR3 is CASLQGNSYEQYF. The CDR3 nucleotides read TGTGCTAGCCTTCAGGGGAATTCCTACGAGCAGTACTTC. This chain connects TRBV12-5 to TRBJ2-7; TRBD1 might be the D (6 bases). The CDR3 has 13 residues. Trimming shortened V by 9 bases and J by 1 base, and 13 bases separated the two germline ends. Germline loops: CDR1 LGHNT, CDR2 FRNRAP.